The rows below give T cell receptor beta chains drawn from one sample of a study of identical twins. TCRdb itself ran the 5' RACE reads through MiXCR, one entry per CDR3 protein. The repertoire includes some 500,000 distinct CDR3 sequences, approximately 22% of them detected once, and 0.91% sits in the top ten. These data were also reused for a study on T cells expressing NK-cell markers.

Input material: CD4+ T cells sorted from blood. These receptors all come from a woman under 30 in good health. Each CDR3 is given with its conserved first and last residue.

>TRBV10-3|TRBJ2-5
CAGGGQEGTQYF
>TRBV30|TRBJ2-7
CAWSRPGQGLDEQYF
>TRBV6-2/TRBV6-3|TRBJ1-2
CASSYVHYGYTF
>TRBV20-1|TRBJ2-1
CSASLQFNEQFF
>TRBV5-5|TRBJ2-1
CASSILAGGDNEQFF
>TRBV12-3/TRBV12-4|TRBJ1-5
CASRLQLGNQPQHF
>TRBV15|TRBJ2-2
CATSEQGGGRGELFF
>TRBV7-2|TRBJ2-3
CASSLLLFGTDTQYF
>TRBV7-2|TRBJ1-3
CASSLQGQGVGNTIYF
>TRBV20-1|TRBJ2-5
CSAKDFGSIRETQYF
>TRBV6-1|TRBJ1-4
CASRAPGQAQLFF
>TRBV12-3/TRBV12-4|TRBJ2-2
CASSFILAGFAGELFF
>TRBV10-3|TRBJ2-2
CAISLGSRNTGELFF
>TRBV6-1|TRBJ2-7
CAISPGPGTYEQYF
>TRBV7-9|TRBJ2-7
CASSPTSGRASSYEQYF
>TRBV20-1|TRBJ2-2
CSAMRTDTGELFF
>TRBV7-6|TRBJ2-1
CASRSLAGRAFF
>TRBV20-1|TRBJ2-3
CSALSQTADTQYF
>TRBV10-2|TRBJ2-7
CASNGQGPSYEQYF
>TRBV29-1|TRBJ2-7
CSVGTGIYEQYF
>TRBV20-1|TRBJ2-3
CSASRGSGRDTQYF
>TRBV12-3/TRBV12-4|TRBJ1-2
CASSTWAGQYGYTF
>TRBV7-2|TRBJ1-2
CASTPRRGNGYTF
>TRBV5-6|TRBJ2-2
CASSTVTGELFF
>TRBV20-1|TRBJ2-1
CSAPIGTGGYNEQFF
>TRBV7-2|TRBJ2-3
CASSFTRGTQYF
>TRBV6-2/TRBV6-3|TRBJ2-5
CASSSPTSGGARETQYF
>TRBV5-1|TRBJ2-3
CASSPVAVSTDTQYF
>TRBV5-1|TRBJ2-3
CASSFISGRTDTQYF
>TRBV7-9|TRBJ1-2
CASSLPRQQAGYTF
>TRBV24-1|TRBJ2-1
CATSDQGMNEQFF